The source of this T cell receptor beta chain is a study of PD-1 blockade in classical Hodgkin lymphoma. Points from the study as a whole: Compared with healthy donors, newly diagnosed patients reportedly showed lower baseline TCR diversity. The study found complete responders had baseline diversity similar to newly diagnosed patients.

On this clone itself: The antigen is not known.

The CDR3 length is 14 residues. Germline V gene data show CDR1 as MNHEY and CDR2 as SVGAGI. V lost 2 bases to trimming and J lost 2 bases, with 9 bases between them. Time point given: cycle 4 day 1 (C4D1), after less than 7 weeks of nivolumab. Each patient relapsed following autologous stem cell transplantation, and prior brentuximab vedotin exposure differed. Produced via immunoSEQ multiplex PCR; TCRdb's table is partial and in-frame only. Here the sample spans tens of thousands of clones, 80% being singletons. The TCR comes from a human donor with classical Hodgkin lymphoma. V and J are TRBV6-5 and TRBJ1-2; no firm D call. The sample in question was peripheral blood mononuclear cells (PBMCs), obtained before the fourth cycle of nivolumab. CDR3 bases: TGTGCCAGCAGTTACGATTCAAAAAACTATGGCTACACCTTC. Its translation is CASSYDSKNYGYTF.